Below, 17 T cell receptor beta chains from the same sample are listed, as sequenced in a study of blood T cell repertoires in COVID-19 (dated by TCRdb to the early 2020s). Libraries were prepared through the immunoSEQ multiplex PCR assay. TCRdb re-hosts the immuneACCESS table, in-frame sequences only. Its copies lack some clones; in the studies checked, an unresolved V gene accounts for under half of them, and the cause for the rest is not known. In this sample the table shows 30,000 to 45,000 clones, roughly 90% of which occur a single time. Roughly 6.1% of the sample lies in the top ten. The sample consisted of peripheral blood. The source is a human donor in a cohort sampled during active COVID-19.

CDR3 in amino acids: CASSLDGGASTDTQYF. CDR3 in DNA: TGCGCCAGCAGCTTGGATGGGGGGGCTAGCACAGATACGCAGTATTTT. The chain recombines TRBV5-1 with TRBJ2-3; TRBD2 is a possible D gene (7 bases). This CDR3 contains 16 residues. Germline V CDR1 and CDR2: SGHRS, YFSETQ. V was pared by 0 bases and J by 0 bases, with 11 bases between.

This chain uses TRBV30 with TRBJ2-7, with D perhaps TRBD1 (6 bases). The CDR3 has 13 residues. The V and J ends lost 6 bases and 3 bases respectively, with 15 bases between them. In germline, CDR1 is GTSNPN, CDR2 SVGIG (reference sequence). In DNA, the CDR3 is TGTGCCTGCACCAGTCCAGGGGACTACGAGCAGTACTTC. It specifies CACTSPGDYEQYF.

The rearrangement uses TRBV4-3 and TRBJ1-6; possibly TRBD1 for D (5 bases). V lost 3 bases, J lost 8 bases, and 17 bases lay in between. CDR1 LGHNA and CDR2 YSLEER come from the germline V gene. The CDR3 spans 16 residues. CDR3 DNA: TGCGCCAGCAGCCATAAACGGGGGGACGGGGATTCACCCCTCCACTTT. Its protein is CASSHKRGDGDSPLHF.

J is TRBJ2-1 and V is TRBV6-5; 8 nucleotides line up with TRBD1. V dropped 6 bases and J dropped 10; count of bases not matched to a gene: 8. The CDR3 extends over 13 amino acids. Germline V CDR1 and CDR2: MNHEY, SVGAGI. CDR3 loop: CASRQGVGDEQFF. Here the CDR3 DNA reads TGTGCCAGCAGACAGGGGGTCGGAGACGAGCAGTTCTTC.

CDR3 nucleotide sequence: TGTGCCGGCCGCACAGGGCCAAATCAGCCCCAGCATTTT. As protein: CAGRTGPNQPQHF. The chain links TRBV30 to TRBJ1-5; the D gene is possibly TRBD1 (6 bases). Germline loops: CDR1 GTSNPN, CDR2 SVGIG (reference sequence). Trimming took off 8 bases at V and 4 bases at J, with 15 bases between the two ends. CDR3 length equals 13 residues.

The chain uses TRBV7-2 and TRBJ2-1, with D perhaps matching TRBD2 (6 bases). CDR3 length equals 16 residues. Trimming took off 0 bases at V and 2 bases at J, with 11 bases between the two ends. From germline, CDR1 is SGHTA and CDR2 FQGNSA. Here the CDR3 reads CASSLAAGITYNEQFF. The CDR3 DNA follows: TGTGCCAGCAGCTTAGCGGCGGGGATCACCTACAATGAGCAGTTCTTC.

The chain carries TRBV18 and TRBJ1-3; no clear D. CDR3 size: 15 residues. Germline CDR1 is KGHSH and CDR2 is LQKENI. V shed 1 base and J shed 0 bases, with 7 bases lying between them. DNA for the CDR3: TGTGCCAGCTCACCACAAGCCGGCTCTGGAAACACCATATATTTT. Its protein product is CASSPQAGSGNTIYF.

This chain uses TRBV19 with TRBJ2-3; TRBD1 agrees at 7 bases. The junction had 3 bases not matched to a gene; V was cut back by 1 base and J by 2 bases. The CDR3 has 15 amino acids. The germline gives CDR1 LNHDA, CDR2 SQIVND (reference sequence). In nucleotides, the CDR3 is TGTGCCAGTAGTATAGGTGGGACAGCCACAGATACGCAGTATTTT. Translated, it gives CASSIGGTATDTQYF. Combining the CDR3 with reference TRBV19 and TRBJ2-3 gives the whole variable domain DGGITQSPKYLFRKEGQNVTLSCEQNLNHDAMYWYRQDPGQGLRLIYYSQIVNDFQKGDIAEGYSVSREKKESFPLTVTSAQKNPTAFYLCASSIGGTATDTQYFGPGTRLTVL.

This clone was recorded once. The chain uses TRBV24-1 and TRBJ2-5; 9 positions agree with TRBD1. Germline values: CDR1 KGHDR, CDR2 SFDVKD. V was clipped by 1 base and J by 4 bases; unmatched bases: 3. This CDR3 has 15 amino acids. The CDR3 loop reads CATSDLEDRGETQYF. In nucleotides, the CDR3 is TGTGCCACCAGTGATTTAGAGGACAGGGGAGAGACCCAGTACTTC.

The V gene is TRBV28, the J gene TRBJ1-2, with D hard to call. Trimming pared 7 bases from V and 5 bases from J, leaving 8 bases between. This CDR3 is 11 amino acids long. The germline gives CDR1 MDHEN, CDR2 SYDVKM. CDR3 residues: CASKGGYGYTF. CDR3 nucleotide sequence: TGTGCCAGCAAGGGCGGGTATGGCTACACCTTC.

J is TRBJ2-7 and V is TRBV3-1 (or the pseudogene TRBV3-2); no firm D call. Trimming removed 1 base from V and 6 bases from J, with 16 bases in between. The CDR3 length is 15 residues. CDR1 and CDR2 from the germline V gene are LGHDT and YNNKEL (reference sequence). This CDR3 reads CASSQGVSGSSEQYF. The CDR3 DNA reads as TGTGCCAGCAGCCAAGGGGTATCAGGCAGTTCCGAGCAGTACTTC.

The rearrangement uses TRBV14 and TRBJ2-5; D is undetermined. Trimming removed 1 base from V and 5 bases from J, with 11 bases in between. Germline V CDR1 and CDR2: SGHDN, FVKESK. The CDR3 has 14 residues. The CDR3 DNA reads as TGTGCCAGCAGCCAAGTCCCCGGTCGGGAGACCCAGTACTTC. Its translation: CASSQVPGRETQYF. The full variable domain, its missing parts supplied by reference TRBV14 and TRBJ2-5, is EAGVTQFPSHSVIEKGQTVTLRCDPISGHDNLYWYRRVMGKEIKFLLHFVKESKQDESGMPNNRFLAERTGGTYSTLKVQPAELEDSGVYFCASSQVPGRETQYFGPGTRLLVL.

This clone occurred once. The chain couples TRBV9 to TRBJ1-5; 9 nucleotides agree with TRBD1. The CDR3 is made up of 15 amino acids. V lost 3 bases and J lost 5; bases outside the gene matches: 6. Germline V lookup: CDR1 SGDLS, CDR2 YYNGEE. The CDR3 sequence: CASSAGTGPHQPQHF. CDR3 in DNA: TGTGCCAGCAGCGCCGGGACAGGGCCCCATCAGCCCCAGCATTTT.

The rearrangement uses TRBV19 and TRBJ2-7, with TRBD1 as a possible D gene (6 bases). This CDR3 has 13 amino acids. Germline V gene sequence: CDR1 LNHDA, CDR2 SQIVND (reference sequence). Trimming left V 7 bases short and J 0 bases short, with 10 bases between. DNA of the CDR3: TGTGCCAGTAAACGGACAGACTCCTACGAGCAGTACTTC. Translation gives CASKRTDSYEQYF.

CDR3 coding DNA: TGCGCCAGCAGCTTGGATGGGCGGGGCTCCTACAATGAGCAGTTCTTC. It yields the protein CASSLDGRGSYNEQFF. The rearrangement joins TRBV5-1 to TRBJ2-1; weak D call: TRBD2 (6 bases). The germline CDR1 and CDR2 sequences are SGHRS and YFSETQ. The CDR3 runs 16 residues. The V gene lost 0 bases and the J gene lost 0 bases, with 10 bases spanning the gap.

The CDR3: CASSSGTGSTGELFF. The CDR3 DNA reads as TGTGCCAGCAGCTCCGGGACAGGGAGCACCGGGGAGCTGTTTTTT. The V gene is TRBV5-5, the J gene TRBJ2-2; the match to TRBD1 covers 9 bases. Losses at the gene ends were 3 bases for V and 4 bases for J; bases not matched to a gene: 4. The CDR3 spans 15 residues. Germline CDR1 and CDR2: SGHKS and YYEKEE (reference sequence).

This chain uses TRBV27 with TRBJ2-7; a possible D gene is TRBD1 (5 bases). The CDR3 is 13 residues long. The ends were cut back, 2 bases at V and 6 bases at J, with 11 bases in the middle. Germline V gene sequence: CDR1 MNHEY, CDR2 SMNVEV (reference sequence). CDR3 bases: TGTGCCAGCAGTTTAACAGGATCGGGCGAGCAGTACTTC. Encoded protein: CASSLTGSGEQYF.